Listed below are T cell receptor beta chains from one sample, sequenced in a study of T cell responses to AZD1222 COVID-19 vaccine. Produced via immunoSEQ multiplex PCR; TCRdb's table is partial and in-frame only. The sample holds approximately 100,000 clones, approximately 86% seen once. Source: peripheral blood, taken on day 0 of AZD1222 vaccination. All receptors come from an adult in good health. Each CDR3 is given with its conserved first and last residue. The D gene is left open where the match is weak. Clone sizes are given selectively: once, few, many, or a class where the clone is expanded.

J,D,size,V,CDR3,DNA
TRBJ2-1,NA,NA,TRBV27,CASSPLQVGRNNEQFF,TGTGCCAGCAGTCCCCTCCAGGTTGGGAGAAACAATGAGCAGTTCTTC
TRBJ1-6,NA,NA,TRBV3-1/TRBV3-2,CASSQEVGGSPLHF,TGTGCCAGCAGCCAAGAGGTCGGCGGTTCACCCCTCCACTTT
TRBJ1-2,NA,NA,TRBV29-1,CSVDRQLSDYGYTF,TGCAGCGTTGACAGGCAGTTAAGCGACTATGGCTACACCTTC
TRBJ1-6,NA,NA,TRBV30,CAWSVAPSWGNSPLHF,TGTGCCTGGAGTGTTGCCCCTTCCTGGGGAAATTCACCCCTCCACTTT
TRBJ2-1,NA,NA,TRBV27,CASTSTQSYEQFF,TGTGCCAGCACCTCTACTCAGAGTTATGAGCAGTTCTTC
TRBJ1-1,NA,NA,TRBV5-5,CASSLKGDTEAFF,TGTGCCAGCAGCTTGAAGGGTGACACTGAAGCTTTCTTT
TRBJ2-7,TRBD2,few,TRBV3-1/TRBV3-2,CASSQIAGGGVGYEQYF,TGTGCCAGCAGCCAAATAGCGGGAGGGGGGGTAGGCTACGAGCAGTACTTC
TRBJ2-7,TRBD2,NA,TRBV5-1,CASSRPRTSGSDEQYF,TGCGCCAGCAGCCGACCACGGACTAGCGGGAGCGACGAGCAGTACTTC
TRBJ2-1,TRBD2,NA,TRBV11-2,CASTLGLAYNEQFF,TGTGCCAGCACCCTCGGACTAGCTTACAATGAGCAGTTCTTC
TRBJ1-2,TRBD1,NA,TRBV27,CASSFSSGTGGYGYTF,TGTGCCAGCAGTTTCTCCTCCGGGACAGGGGGCTATGGCTACACCTTC
TRBJ1-1,NA,NA,TRBV2,CASPSGTEAFF,TGTGCCAGCCCGTCTGGCACTGAAGCTTTCTTT